The T cell receptor (beta chain) under discussion was sequenced for a study of CD8 T cells in Susac syndrome. Overall study context: Patients with Susac syndrome were therapy-naive, treated with corticosteroids, or treated with intravenous immunoglobulin alone when blood was collected. Broader study findings: Repertoires of Susac syndrome CD4+ T cells lacked clonal expansion.

About this clonotype itself: The antigen is undetermined.

Reverse transcription of about 0.5 to 1 ug RNA used random hexamers. By means of immunoSEQ multiplex PCR, TCR beta CDR3 spanning 54 Vbeta and 13 Jbeta underwent amplification. TCRdb ran MiXCR on the immunoSEQ multiplex PCR reads and lists one entry per CDR3 protein. The repertoire holds over 150,000 distinct CDR3 sequences, with roughly 94% as singletons. TEMRA cells were enriched by FACS, while CD8+ and CD4+ T cells were obtained through a negative isolation that was performed magnetically. This clonotype originated in a human donor with Susac syndrome. The specimen was CD4+ T cells from PBMCs.

The CDR3 sequence: CASQGLANEQFF. The CDR3 DNA follows: TGTGCCAGCCAAGGACTGGCTAACGAGCAGTTCTTC. The chain couples TRBV3-1 to TRBJ2-1, with D perhaps TRBD2 (5 bases). Germline CDR1 reads LGHDT; CDR2 reads YNNKEL (reference sequence). This CDR3 spans 12 amino acids. With 8 bases removed from V and 10 bases from J, the gap between germline ends came to 15 bases.